The next 23 T cell receptor beta chains were all read from a single sample in a study of technical replicates of blood from a few donors. The assay was immunoSEQ multiplex PCR, and TCRdb's table has in-frame clones only and misses some. The data show about 80,000 clones, 85% to 95% seen once. The sample was T cells isolated from PBMCs. The receptors here all came from a human donor in good health.

The rearrangement links TRBV19 to TRBJ2-1, with 8 bases that match TRBD2. V gave up 3 bases and J gave up 5 bases; unmatched junction bases: 9. In germline, CDR1 is LNHDA, CDR2 SQIVND (reference sequence). The CDR3 runs 16 residues. CDR3 region: CASSMGPGGNNNEQFF. DNA of the CDR3: TGTGCCAGTAGTATGGGCCCGGGGGGGAACAACAATGAGCAGTTCTTC.

This chain joins TRBV29-1 and TRBJ2-2; 9 positions match TRBD1. The V and J ends lost 7 bases and 6 bases, in that order; junction bases with no gene match: 9. Germline V gives CDR1 SQVTM, CDR2 ANQGSEA. This CDR3 comprises 14 residues. The CDR3 DNA reads as TGCAGCGGCTTTAGGACAGGGGTGGCCGGGGAGCTGTTTTTT. Protein product: CSGFRTGVAGELFF.

Turning to this clone: Relative to the germline gene, one junction end is altered; a read error may explain this. The gene calls are TRBV5-1 and TRBJ2-7, with TRBD2 identical over 7 bases. This CDR3 spans 14 amino acids. Germline V gene data show CDR1 as SGHRS and CDR2 as YFSETQ. The CDR3: CASGRRGSSHEQYF. CDR3 bases: TGCGCCAGCGGCCGGCGCGGGAGCTCCCACGAGCAGTACTTC.

This clone came up a few times. The chain combines TRBV7-2 with TRBJ2-1, with 10 bases that match TRBD2. There are 17 residues in the CDR3. Germline CDR1 is SGHTA and CDR2 is FQGNSA. V gave up 3 bases and J gave up 7 bases; unmatched junction bases: 12. The CDR3 bases are TGTGCCAGCAGCTTCATAGCGGGAGGTAATTGGCATAATGAGCAGTTCTTC. Translating it yields CASSFIAGGNWHNEQFF.

This clone has more than one count but fewer than ten. V is TRBV27 and J is TRBJ2-7; D is uncertain. This CDR3 is built from 13 residues. CDR1 and CDR2 from the germline V gene are MNHEY and SMNVEV (reference sequence). Between the trimmed V and J ends, which lost 5 bases and 2 bases, there was a span of 10 bases. The CDR3 here is CASSLPETYEQYF. The CDR3 region has the DNA TGTGCCAGCAGTCTTCCAGAAACCTACGAGCAGTACTTC.

The rearrangement links TRBV6-4 to TRBJ2-7; 8 positions agree with TRBD1. Germline assignment: CDR1 MRHNA and CDR2 SNTAGT. The J segment lost 3 bases and the V segment lost 10 bases, leaving 5 bases of the junction unmatched. The CDR3 contains 12 residues. CDR3 nucleotide sequence: TGTGCCATCCCGGGACAGGACTACGAGCAGTACTTC. Amino acid sequence: CAIPGQDYEQYF.

V gene TRBV10-2 combines with J gene TRBJ1-4, with 8 bases identical to TRBD1. The CDR3 length is 15 residues. Germline CDR1 is WSHSY and CDR2 is SAAADI. The trim removed 2 bases at V and 5 bases at J, leaving 4 bases unmatched. Here the CDR3 reads CASSERTGGNEKLFF. In DNA form, the CDR3 reads TGCGCCAGCAGTGAGAGAACAGGGGGGAATGAAAAACTGTTTTTT.

The chain carries TRBV29-1 and TRBJ2-3; 9 nucleotides agree with TRBD1. Germline V gene sequence: CDR1 SQVTM, CDR2 ANQGSEA. This CDR3 contains 15 residues. V lost 6 bases and J lost 6; bases outside the gene matches: 13. Here the CDR3 DNA reads TGCAGCGTCCTAACAGGGGGCTACTCACGGGATACGCAGTATTTT. Translation gives CSVLTGGYSRDTQYF.

The genes are TRBV2 and TRBJ2-1; D is undetermined. CDR3 length equals 16 residues. CDR1 SNHLY and CDR2 FYNNEI come from the germline V gene. V shed 4 bases and J shed 0 bases, with 13 bases lying between them. Here the CDR3 reads CASSGIERLSYNEQFF. The CDR3 coding sequence is TGTGCCAGCAGTGGGATAGAGAGGCTCTCCTACAATGAGCAGTTCTTC.

The rearrangement joins TRBV15 to TRBJ1-2; D is unclear. Germline V gene sequence: CDR1 LNHNV, CDR2 YYDKDF (reference sequence). Trimming took off 3 bases at V and 8 bases at J, with 16 bases between the two ends. The CDR3 extends over 14 amino acids. CDR3 sequence reads: CATSRANDLEGYTF. CDR3 nucleotides: TGTGCCACCAGCAGGGCTAACGACTTGGAAGGCTACACCTTC. The whole variable domain, remainder taken from reference TRBV15 and TRBJ1-2, is DAMVIQNPRYQVTQFGKPVTLSCSQTLNHNVMYWYQQKSSQAPKLLFHYYDKDFNNEADTPDNFQSRRPNTSFCFLDIRSPGLGDTAMYLCATSRANDLEGYTFGSGTRLTVV.

V gene TRBV5-1 combines with J gene TRBJ1-2; 9 bases are a match to TRBD1. Trimming took 4 bases from V and 8 from J; bases not matched to a gene: 12. The CDR3 runs 15 residues. CDR1 and CDR2 (germline): SGHRS, YFSETQ. CDR3 protein: CASSPDRGEVRGYTF. The CDR3, as DNA: TGCGCCAGCAGCCCGGACAGGGGCGAAGTGCGGGGCTACACCTTC.

This clone was seen a single time. This chain links TRBV7-2 with TRBJ2-2; 11 nucleotides agree with TRBD2. CDR3 size: 16 residues. Germline lookup yields CDR1 SGHTA and CDR2 FQGNSA. Unmatched junction bases numbered 7, after V lost 5 bases and J lost 5 bases. The CDR3, as DNA: TGTGCCAGCAGCATTATAGCGGGAGGGGGGACCGGGGAGCTGTTTTTT. Translating it yields CASSIIAGGGTGELFF.

J is TRBJ2-3 and V is TRBV12-5, with 10 bases that match TRBD2. Germline CDR1 LGHNT, CDR2 FRNRAP. The CDR3 is 16 amino acids. Germline trimming cut 3 bases from V and 1 base from J; bases unmatched to any gene: 4. The CDR3 nucleotides read TGTGCTAGTGGTTTTTCGACTAGCGGGCGCACAGATACGCAGTATTTT. Translated, it gives CASGFSTSGRTDTQYF.

Only one count was recorded for this clone. This sequence joins TRBV5-6 and TRBJ2-7, with TRBD2 matching over 9 bases. The junction had 7 bases not matched to a gene; V was cut back by 5 bases and J by 4 bases. The germline gives CDR1 SGHDT, CDR2 YYEEEE. The CDR3 runs to 14 residues. CDR3 sequence: CASRPGLAFYEQYF. DNA for the CDR3: TGTGCCAGCAGGCCAGGACTAGCGTTTTACGAGCAGTACTTC.

This chain uses TRBV5-4 with TRBJ2-7; maybe TRBD2 (6 bases). This CDR3 spans 14 amino acids. Trimming cost V 4 bases and J 2 bases, with 13 bases left between them. Germline V CDR1 and CDR2: SGHNT, YYREEE (reference sequence). CDR3: CASSTRDSAYEQYF. CDR3 sequence (DNA): TGTGCCAGCAGCACCCGGGACTCAGCCTACGAGCAGTACTTC.

This clone was observed once. The gene calls are TRBV19 and TRBJ1-1, with 9 positions matching TRBD1. This CDR3 is built from 14 residues. Looked up from germline, CDR1 is LNHDA and CDR2 is SQIVND (reference sequence). V was clipped by 5 bases and J by 4 bases; unmatched bases: 5. The DNA of the CDR3 is TGTGCCAGTAGTTTACAGGGGGCGAGCACTGAAGCTTTCTTT. Translating gives CASSLQGASTEAFF.

The chain is built from TRBV9 and TRBJ2-7, with D unclear. Looked up from germline, CDR1 is SGDLS and CDR2 is YYNGEE. Trimming pared 3 bases from V and 4 bases from J, leaving 11 bases between. This CDR3 spans 13 amino acids. CDR3 sequence: CASSALPRYEQYF. In DNA form, the CDR3 reads TGTGCCAGCAGCGCCCTCCCCCGGTACGAGCAGTACTTC.

This clone appeared once. This chain links TRBV11-3 with TRBJ1-2; possibly TRBD1 for D (6 bases). The V end lost 5 bases, the J end lost 4 bases, and 17 bases lay between the germline ends. The CDR3 length is 15 residues. Germline loops: CDR1 SGHNT, CDR2 YENEEA. CDR3 in amino acids: CASSRRGRNTYGYTF. CDR3 in DNA: TGTGCCAGCAGCCGGCGGGGGCGTAATACCTATGGCTACACCTTC.

The chain employs TRBV5-8 and TRBJ2-7; D possibly corresponds to TRBD1 (5 bases). Germline-derived CDR1 and CDR2 are SGHTS and YDEGEE. V was pared by 5 bases and J by 4 bases, with 16 bases between. CDR3 length equals 14 residues. CDR3 nucleotides: TGTGCCAGCAGAAACTCAGGGTGGGGATACGAGCAGTACTTC. Protein: CASRNSGWGYEQYF.

The chain carries TRBV15 and TRBJ2-7; 8 nucleotides align to TRBD1. Trimming took 8 bases from V and 3 from J; bases not matched to a gene: 9. The CDR3 extends over 14 amino acids. Germline CDR1 and CDR2: LNHNV and YYDKDF (reference sequence). The CDR3 reads CATSTGAANYEQYF. CDR3 nucleotide sequence: TGTGCCACCTCGACAGGGGCCGCAAACTACGAGCAGTACTTC.

The J gene is TRBJ1-2, the V gene TRBV11-2; maybe TRBD1 (5 bases). Trimming removed 5 bases from V and 5 bases from J, with 18 bases in between. This CDR3 comprises 15 residues. CDR1 and CDR2 from the germline V gene are SGHAT and FQNNGV. The CDR3 DNA sequence: TGTGCCAGCAGCCTCGCGGCGGGGCCGAATTATGGCTACACCTTC. Its protein is CASSLAAGPNYGYTF. Supplemented by reference TRBV11-2 and TRBJ1-2, the full variable domain reads EAGVAQSPRYKIIEKRQSVAFWCNPISGHATLYWYQQILGQGPKLLIQFQNNGVVDDSQLPKDRFSAERLKGVDSTLKIQPAKLEDSAVYLCASSLAAGPNYGYTFGSGTRLTVV.

The rearrangement joins TRBV11-3 to TRBJ2-7, with TRBD2 matching over 7 bases. The V and J ends lost 2 bases and 0 bases, in that order; junction bases with no gene match: 10. CDR3 length: 17 amino acids. Germline V gives CDR1 SGHNT, CDR2 YENEEA. The CDR3, as DNA: TGTGCCAGCAGCTTAAGGGGAAGAGCGGGACCCTCCTACGAGCAGTACTTC. Translating gives CASSLRGRAGPSYEQYF.

This rearrangement joins TRBV28 to TRBJ1-2, with 9 bases matching TRBD1. Germline V gene lookup returns CDR1 MDHEN and CDR2 SYDVKM. The J segment lost 5 bases and the V segment lost 2 bases, leaving 6 bases of the junction unmatched. The CDR3 length is 15 residues. The CDR3 loop reads CASSLGNRGRYGYTF. The DNA for the CDR3 is TGTGCCAGCAGTTTAGGGAACAGGGGGCGATATGGCTACACCTTC.